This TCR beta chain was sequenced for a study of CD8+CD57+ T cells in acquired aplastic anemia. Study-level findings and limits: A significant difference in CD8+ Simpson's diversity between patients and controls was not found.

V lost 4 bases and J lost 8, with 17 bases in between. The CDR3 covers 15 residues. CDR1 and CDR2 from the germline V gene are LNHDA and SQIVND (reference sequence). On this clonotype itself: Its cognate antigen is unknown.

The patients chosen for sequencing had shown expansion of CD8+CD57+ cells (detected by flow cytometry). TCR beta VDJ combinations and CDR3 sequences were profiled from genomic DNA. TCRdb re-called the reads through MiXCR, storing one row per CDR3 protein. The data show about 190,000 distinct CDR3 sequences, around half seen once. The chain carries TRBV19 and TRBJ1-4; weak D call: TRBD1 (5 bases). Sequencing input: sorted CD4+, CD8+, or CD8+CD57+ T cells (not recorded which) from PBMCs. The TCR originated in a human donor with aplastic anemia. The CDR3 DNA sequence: TGTGCCAGTAGTAGGGGGACGGGGCCCATGGAAAAACTGTTTTTT. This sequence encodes CASSRGTGPMEKLFF. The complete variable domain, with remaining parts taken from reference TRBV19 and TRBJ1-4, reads DGGITQSPKYLFRKEGQNVTLSCEQNLNHDAMYWYRQDPGQGLRLIYYSQIVNDFQKGDIAEGYSVSREKKESFPLTVTSAQKNPTAFYLCASSRGTGPMEKLFFGSGTQLSVL.